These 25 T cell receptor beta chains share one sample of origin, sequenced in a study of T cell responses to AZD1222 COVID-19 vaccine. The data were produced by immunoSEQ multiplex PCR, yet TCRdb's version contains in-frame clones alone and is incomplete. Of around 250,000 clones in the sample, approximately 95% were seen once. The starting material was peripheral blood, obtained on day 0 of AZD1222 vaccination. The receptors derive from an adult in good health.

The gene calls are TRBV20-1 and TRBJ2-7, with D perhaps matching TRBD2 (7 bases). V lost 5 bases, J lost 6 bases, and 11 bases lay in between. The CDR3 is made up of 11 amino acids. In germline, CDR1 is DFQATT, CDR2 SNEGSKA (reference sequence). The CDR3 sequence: CSAYGGREQYF. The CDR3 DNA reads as TGCAGTGCTTACGGGGGGCGCGAGCAGTACTTC.

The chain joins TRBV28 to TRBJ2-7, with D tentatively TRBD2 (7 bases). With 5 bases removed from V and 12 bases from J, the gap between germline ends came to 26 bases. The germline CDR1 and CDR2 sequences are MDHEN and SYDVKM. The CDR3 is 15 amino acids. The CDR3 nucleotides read TGTGCCAGCAGTAGAGGGGGGGATGACGGAGCTTCCTCGTACTTC. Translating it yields CASSRGGDDGASSYF.

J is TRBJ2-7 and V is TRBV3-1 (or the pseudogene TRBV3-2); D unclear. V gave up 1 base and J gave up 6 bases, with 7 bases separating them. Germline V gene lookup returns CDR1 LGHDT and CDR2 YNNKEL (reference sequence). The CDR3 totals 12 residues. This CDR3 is CASSQGSSEQYF. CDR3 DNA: TGTGCCAGCAGCCAAGGGTCATCCGAGCAGTACTTC.

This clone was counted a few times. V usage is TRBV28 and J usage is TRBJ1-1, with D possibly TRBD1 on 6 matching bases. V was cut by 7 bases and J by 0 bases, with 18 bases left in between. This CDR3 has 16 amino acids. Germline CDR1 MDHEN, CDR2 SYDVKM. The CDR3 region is CASTVWAPGVNTEAFF. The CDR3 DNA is TGTGCCAGCACCGTGTGGGCGCCAGGGGTGAACACTGAAGCTTTCTTT. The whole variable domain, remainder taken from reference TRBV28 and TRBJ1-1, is DVKVTQSSRYLVKRTGEKVFLECVQDMDHENMFWYRQDPGLGLRLIYFSYDVKMKEKGDIPEGYSVSREKKERFSLILESASTNQTSMYLCASTVWAPGVNTEAFFGQGTRLTVV.

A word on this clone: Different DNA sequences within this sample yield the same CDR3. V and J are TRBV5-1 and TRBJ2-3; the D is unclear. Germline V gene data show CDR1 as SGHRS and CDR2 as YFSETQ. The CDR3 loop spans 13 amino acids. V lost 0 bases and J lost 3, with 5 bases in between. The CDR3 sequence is CASSLEATDTQYF. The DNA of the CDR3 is TGCGCCAGCAGCTTGGAAGCGACAGATACGCAGTATTTT. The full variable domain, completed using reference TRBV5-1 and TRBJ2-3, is KAGVTQTPRYLIKTRGQQVTLSCSPISGHRSVSWYQQTPGQGLQFLFEYFSETQRNKGNFPGRFSGRQFSNSRSEMNVSTLELGDSALYLCASSLEATDTQYFGPGTRLTVL.

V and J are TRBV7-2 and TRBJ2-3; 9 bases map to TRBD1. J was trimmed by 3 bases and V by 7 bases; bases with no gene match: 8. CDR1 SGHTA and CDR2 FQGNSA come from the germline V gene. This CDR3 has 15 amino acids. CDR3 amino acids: CASTDRGKVTDTQYF. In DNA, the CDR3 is TGTGCCAGCACCGACAGGGGGAAGGTTACAGATACGCAGTATTTT.

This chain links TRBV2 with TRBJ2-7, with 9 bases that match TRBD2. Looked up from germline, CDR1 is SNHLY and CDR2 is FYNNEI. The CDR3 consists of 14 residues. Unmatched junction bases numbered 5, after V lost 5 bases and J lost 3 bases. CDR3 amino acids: CASSSIAGVYEQYF. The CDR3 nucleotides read TGTGCCAGCAGTTCTATAGCGGGGGTCTACGAGCAGTACTTC. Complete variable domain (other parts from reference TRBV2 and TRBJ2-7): EPEVTQTPSHQVTQMGQEVILRCVPISNHLYFYWYRQILGQKVEFLVSFYNNEISEKSEIFDDQFSVERPDGSNFTLKIRSTKLEDSAMYFCASSSIAGVYEQYFGPGTRLTVT.

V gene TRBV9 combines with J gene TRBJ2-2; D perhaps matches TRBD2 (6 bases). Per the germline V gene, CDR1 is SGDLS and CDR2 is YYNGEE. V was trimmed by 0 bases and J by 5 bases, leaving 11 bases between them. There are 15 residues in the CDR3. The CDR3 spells CASSVAGEGTGELFF. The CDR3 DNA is TGTGCCAGCAGCGTAGCGGGAGAGGGGACCGGGGAGCTGTTTTTT.

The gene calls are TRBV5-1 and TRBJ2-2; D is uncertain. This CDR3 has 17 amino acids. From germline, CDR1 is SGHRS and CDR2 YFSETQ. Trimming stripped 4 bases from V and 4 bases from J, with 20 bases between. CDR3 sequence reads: CASSLNTQEGSTGELFF. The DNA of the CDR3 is TGCGCCAGCAGCCTGAACACCCAAGAAGGCAGCACCGGGGAGCTGTTTTTT. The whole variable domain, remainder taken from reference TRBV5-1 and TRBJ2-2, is KAGVTQTPRYLIKTRGQQVTLSCSPISGHRSVSWYQQTPGQGLQFLFEYFSETQRNKGNFPGRFSGRQFSNSRSEMNVSTLELGDSALYLCASSLNTQEGSTGELFFGEGSRLTVL.

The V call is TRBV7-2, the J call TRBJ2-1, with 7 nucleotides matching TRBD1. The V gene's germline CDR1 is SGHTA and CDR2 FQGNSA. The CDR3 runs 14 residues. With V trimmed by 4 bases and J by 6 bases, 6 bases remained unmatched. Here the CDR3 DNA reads TGTGCCAGCAGCTCCGCGACAGGGCGCAATGAGCAGTTCTTC. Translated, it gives CASSSATGRNEQFF.

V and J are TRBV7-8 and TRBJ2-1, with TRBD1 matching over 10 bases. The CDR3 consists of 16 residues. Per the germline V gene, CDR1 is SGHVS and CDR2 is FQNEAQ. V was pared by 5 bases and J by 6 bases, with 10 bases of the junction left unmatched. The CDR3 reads CASSLGLGQGTNEQFF. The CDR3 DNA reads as TGTGCCAGCAGCCTGGGCTTGGGACAGGGGACCAATGAGCAGTTCTTC.

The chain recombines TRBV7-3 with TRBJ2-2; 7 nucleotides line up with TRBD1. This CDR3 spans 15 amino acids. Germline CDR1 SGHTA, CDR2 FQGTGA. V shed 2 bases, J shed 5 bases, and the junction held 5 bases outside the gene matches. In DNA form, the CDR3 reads TGTGCCAGCAGCTTACGGCCACAGGGGACCGGGGAGCTGTTTTTT. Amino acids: CASSLRPQGTGELFF.

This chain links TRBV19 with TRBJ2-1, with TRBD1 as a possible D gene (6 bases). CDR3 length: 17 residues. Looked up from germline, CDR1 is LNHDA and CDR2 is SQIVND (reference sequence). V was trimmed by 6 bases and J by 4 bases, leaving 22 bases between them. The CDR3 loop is CASRGMIVTGSYNEQFF. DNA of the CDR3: TGTGCCAGTAGGGGGATGATTGTTACAGGGTCTTACAATGAGCAGTTCTTC. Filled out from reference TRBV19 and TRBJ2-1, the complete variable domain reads DGGITQSPKYLFRKEGQNVTLSCEQNLNHDAMYWYRQDPGQGLRLIYYSQIVNDFQKGDIAEGYSVSREKKESFPLTVTSAQKNPTAFYLCASRGMIVTGSYNEQFFGPGTRLTVL.

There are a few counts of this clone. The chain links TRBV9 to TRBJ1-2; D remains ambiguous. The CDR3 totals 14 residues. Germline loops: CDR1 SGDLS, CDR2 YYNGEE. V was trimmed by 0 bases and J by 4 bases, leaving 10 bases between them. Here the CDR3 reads CASSVDSDIYGYTF. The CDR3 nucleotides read TGTGCCAGCAGCGTAGACTCAGACATCTATGGCTACACCTTC.

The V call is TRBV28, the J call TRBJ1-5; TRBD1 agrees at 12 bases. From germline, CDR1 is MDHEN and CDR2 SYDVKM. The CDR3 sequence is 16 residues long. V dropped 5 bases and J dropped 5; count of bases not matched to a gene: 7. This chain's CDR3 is CASSSPGTGGYQPQHF. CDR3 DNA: TGTGCCAGCAGTAGCCCCGGGACAGGGGGCTATCAGCCCCAGCATTTT.

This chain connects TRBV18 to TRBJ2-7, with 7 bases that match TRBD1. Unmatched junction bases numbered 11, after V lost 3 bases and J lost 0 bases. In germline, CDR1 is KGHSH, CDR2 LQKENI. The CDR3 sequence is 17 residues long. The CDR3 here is CASSPPTGTASSYEQYF. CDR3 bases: TGTGCCAGCTCACCTCCAACTGGGACAGCGAGCTCCTACGAGCAGTACTTC.

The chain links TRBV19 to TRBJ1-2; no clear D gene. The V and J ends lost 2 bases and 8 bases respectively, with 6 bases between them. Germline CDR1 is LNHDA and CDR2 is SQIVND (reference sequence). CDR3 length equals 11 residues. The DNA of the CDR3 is TGTGCCAGTAGTATACCCGGAGGCTACACCTTC. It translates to CASSIPGGYTF.

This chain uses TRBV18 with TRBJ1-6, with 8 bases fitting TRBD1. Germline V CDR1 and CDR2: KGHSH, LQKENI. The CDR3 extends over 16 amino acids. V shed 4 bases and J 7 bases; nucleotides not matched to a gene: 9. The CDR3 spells CASSLTGTGINSPLHF. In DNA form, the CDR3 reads TGTGCCAGCTCACTCACCGGGACAGGCATCAATTCACCCCTCCACTTT. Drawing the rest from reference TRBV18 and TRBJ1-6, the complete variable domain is NAGVMQNPRHLVRRRGQEARLRCSPMKGHSHVYWYRQLPEEGLKFMVYLQKENIIDESGMPKERFSAEFPKEGPSILRIQQVVRGDSAAYFCASSLTGTGINSPLHFGNGTRLTVT.

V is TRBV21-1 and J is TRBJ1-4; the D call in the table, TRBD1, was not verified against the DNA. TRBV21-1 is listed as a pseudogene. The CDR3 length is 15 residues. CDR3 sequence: CASSKVGKGEEKLFF. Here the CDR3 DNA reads TGTGCCAGCAGCAAAGTAGGAAAGGGGGAAGAAAAACTGTTTTTT.

The CDR3 loop is CASLSLGSGTTGELFF. The CDR3 DNA reads TGTGCCAGCTTGAGTCTGGGTAGCGGGACAACCGGGGAGCTGTTTTTT. The V gene is TRBV27, the J gene TRBJ2-2; 8 bases match TRBD2. Germline CDR1 MNHEY, CDR2 SMNVEV (reference sequence). The V segment lost 8 bases and the J segment 5 bases; nucleotides outside the gene matches: 13. The CDR3 is 16 residues long.

CDR3 sequence: CATSREAKKLFF. The CDR3 nucleotides read TGTGCCACCAGCAGAGAAGCGAAGAAACTGTTTTTT. The rearrangement uses TRBV15 and TRBJ1-4; D remains ambiguous. Trimming stripped 0 bases from V and 11 bases from J, with 7 bases between. Germline loops: CDR1 LNHNV, CDR2 YYDKDF (reference sequence). This CDR3 spans 12 amino acids.

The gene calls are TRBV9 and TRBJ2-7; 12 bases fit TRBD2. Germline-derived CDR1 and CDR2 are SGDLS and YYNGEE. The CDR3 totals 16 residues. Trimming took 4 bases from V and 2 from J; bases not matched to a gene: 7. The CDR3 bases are TGTGCCAGCAGCCCCCGGACTAGCGGGGCCGCCTACGAGCAGTACTTC. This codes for CASSPRTSGAAYEQYF.

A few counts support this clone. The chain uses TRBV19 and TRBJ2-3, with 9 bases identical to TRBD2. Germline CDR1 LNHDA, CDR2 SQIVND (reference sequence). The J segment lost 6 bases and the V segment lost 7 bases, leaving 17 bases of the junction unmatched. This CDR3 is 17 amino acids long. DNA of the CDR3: TGTGCCAGTACCTCAACCGGGACTAGCCCCTGGCTTGATACGCAGTATTTT. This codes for CASTSTGTSPWLDTQYF.

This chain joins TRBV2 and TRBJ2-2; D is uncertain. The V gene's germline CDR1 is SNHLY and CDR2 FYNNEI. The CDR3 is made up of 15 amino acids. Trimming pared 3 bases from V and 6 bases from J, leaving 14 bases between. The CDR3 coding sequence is TGTGCCAGCAGTGAGTCGTCGGCCACCGCCGGGGAGCTGTTTTTT. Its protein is CASSESSATAGELFF.

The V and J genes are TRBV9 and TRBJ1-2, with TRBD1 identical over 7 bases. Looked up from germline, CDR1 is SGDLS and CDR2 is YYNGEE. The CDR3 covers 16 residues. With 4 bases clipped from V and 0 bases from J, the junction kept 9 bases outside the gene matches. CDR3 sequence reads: CASSPSTGRANYGYTF. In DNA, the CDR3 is TGTGCCAGCAGCCCCTCGACAGGGCGGGCTAACTATGGCTACACCTTC.